Sequencing of this T cell receptor beta chain was carried out in a study of beta chain features in type 1 diabetes. The study, taken as a whole, reports: A moderate, significant TCRB CDR3 shortening appeared in type 1 diabetes across four CD4+ subsets. There was a possibility that cDNA sequencing over-represented cells with high TCR expression.

For this clone: Its antigen remains unidentified.

Investigators reverse transcribed all isolated RNA, so they sequenced expressed TCRB transcripts. Profiled with immunoSEQ multiplex PCR; TCRdb holds only in-frame clones, not every one. The repertoire holds more than 250,000 clones, with around 21% as singletons. The CDR3 extends over 12 amino acids. Trimming cost V 5 bases and J 15 bases; bases outside gene matches: 10. Germline CDR1 is SGHAT and CDR2 is FQNNGV. This sequence joins TRBV11-2 and TRBJ2-4, with 7 bases matching TRBD1. Material for sequencing was naive CD4+ T cells from blood. The receptor was derived from a woman aged 40-49 years with type 1 diabetes. The CDR3 is CASSLGQAVGYF. The CDR3 coding sequence is TGTGCCAGCAGCCTAGGACAGGCGGTAGGGTACTTC.